The 26 T cell receptor beta chains presented below share a single source sample, sequenced in a study of T-cell memory formation after mild COVID-19. From the 5' RACE reads, TCRdb called clonotypes with MiXCR, one entry per CDR3 protein. The profile shows 250,000 or so distinct CDR3 sequences, under 20% of them singletons. The sample consisted of PBMCs or a T cell subset sorted from them (not recorded which). The source of these receptors is a man in his late teens or twenties who had mild COVID-19 (a few samples of this study predate the infection). Cell type and time point are not known.

V is TRBV4-3 and J is TRBJ1-1, with D possibly being TRBD1 (5 bases). V shed 7 bases and J shed 1 base, with 16 bases lying between them. The CDR3 is 15 amino acids. CDR1 is LGHNA and CDR2 is YSLEER in the germline V gene. The CDR3 loop reads CASTPEPGWNTEAFF. The CDR3 DNA sequence: TGCGCCAGCACCCCTGAGCCAGGGTGGAACACTGAAGCTTTCTTT.

The chain carries TRBV4-1 and TRBJ2-7; D gene unclear. CDR1 is MGHRA, CDR2 YSYEKL, per germline. The CDR3 has 14 amino acids. The ends were cut back, 2 bases at V and 2 bases at J, with 10 bases in the middle. CDR3 amino acids: CASSQKVGAYEQYV. The CDR3 DNA is TGCGCCAGCAGCCAAAAGGTCGGCGCCTACGAGCAGTACGTC.

This clonotype was observed a few times. The chain links TRBV7-9 to TRBJ2-5; TRBD1 aligns across 8 bases. V lost 5 bases, J lost 2 bases, and 16 bases stayed unmatched. The length of the CDR3 is 18 residues. Germline values: CDR1 SEHNR, CDR2 FQNEAQ (reference sequence). The CDR3 sequence is CASSARRPGTGQQETQYF. The CDR3 DNA reads TGTGCCAGCAGCGCCCGCCGACCCGGGACAGGACAGCAAGAGACCCAGTACTTC.

V usage is TRBV5-5 and J usage is TRBJ2-5, with 15 bases that match TRBD2. The CDR3 contains 17 residues. V shed 4 bases, J shed 5 bases, and the junction held 9 bases outside the gene matches. The germline gives CDR1 SGHKS, CDR2 YYEKEE (reference sequence). DNA for the CDR3: TGTGCCAGCAGCCCTGGGACTAGCGGGGGGATTTGGGAGACCCAGTACTTC. This sequence encodes CASSPGTSGGIWETQYF.

The rearrangement uses TRBV6-2 or TRBV6-3 and TRBJ2-7, with TRBD1 matching 9 bases. Germline trimming cut 2 bases from V and 2 bases from J; bases unmatched to any gene: 7. The CDR3 is 16 amino acids. The germline V gene encodes CDR1 MNHEY and CDR2 SVGEGT. The CDR3 DNA sequence: TGTGCCAGCAGTTACCTTTCTGGACAGGGGCCCTACGAGCAGTACGTC. It codes for CASSYLSGQGPYEQYV.

This chain connects TRBV6-6 to TRBJ1-2; D remains unclear. The CDR3 is 14 amino acids. V was trimmed by 2 bases and J by 3 bases, leaving 10 bases between them. The germline gives CDR1 MNHNY, CDR2 SVGAGI (reference sequence). The CDR3 DNA reads TGTGCCAGCAGTTACCGGGGATACGACTATGGCTACACCTTC. It yields the protein CASSYRGYDYGYTF.

This clonotype has a handful of counts. V gene TRBV5-1 combines with J gene TRBJ2-6, with D possibly matching TRBD1 (6 bases). The V end lost 0 bases, the J end lost 0 bases, and 22 bases lay between the germline ends. This CDR3 spans 21 amino acids. Germline values: CDR1 SGHRS, CDR2 YFSETQ. The chain's CDR3 is CASSLAPGRILDSSGANVLTF. CDR3 in DNA: TGCGCCAGCAGCTTGGCCCCTGGACGAATTTTGGACAGCTCTGGGGCCAACGTCCTGACTTTC.

The V and J genes are TRBV9 and TRBJ2-1; D remains unclear. V was clipped by 5 bases and J by 0 bases, with 9 bases between them. This CDR3 has 14 amino acids. CDR1 and CDR2 (germline): SGDLS, YYNGEE. The DNA for the CDR3 is TGTGCCAGCAGGGAGATAAGCTCCTACAATGAGCAGTTCTTC. Translated, it gives CASREISSYNEQFF.

This clonotype has a handful of counts. This chain uses TRBV7-2 with TRBJ2-2; 8 nucleotides agree with TRBD2. After removal of 5 bases from V and 5 bases from J, the junction contained 4 bases not matched to a gene. Germline loops: CDR1 SGHTA, CDR2 FQGNSA. This CDR3 contains 14 residues. CDR3 region: CASSRGGATGELFF. DNA of the CDR3: TGTGCCAGCAGCCGGGGGGGGGCGACCGGGGAGCTGTTTTTT.

The chain uses TRBV10-3 and TRBJ2-1; D tentatively fits TRBD1 or TRBD2 (5 bases each). Trimming shortened V by 4 bases and J by 9 bases, and 16 bases separated the two germline ends. This CDR3 is built from 14 residues. Germline CDR1 ENHRY, CDR2 SYGVKD. The CDR3 protein is CAISVLGDGGEQFF. In nucleotides, the CDR3 is TGTGCCATCAGTGTTTTGGGGGATGGTGGTGAGCAGTTCTTC.

This clonotype was found a few times. The rearrangement joins TRBV5-1 to TRBJ2-1; maybe TRBD1 (5 bases). V lost 4 bases and J lost 8, with 16 bases in between. The CDR3 is made up of 14 amino acids. CDR1 is SGHRS and CDR2 is YFSETQ in the germline V gene. The CDR3 sequence: CASSRTTTTHEQFF. In nucleotides, the CDR3 is TGCGCCAGCAGCCGGACAACAACTACTCATGAGCAGTTCTTC. Drawing the rest from reference TRBV5-1 and TRBJ2-1, the complete variable domain is KAGVTQTPRYLIKTRGQQVTLSCSPISGHRSVSWYQQTPGQGLQFLFEYFSETQRNKGNFPGRFSGRQFSNSRSEMNVSTLELGDSALYLCASSRTTTTHEQFFGPGTRLTVL.

This clonotype showed up just a few times. This chain links TRBV5-1 with TRBJ1-3; 7 positions match TRBD1. The V gene's germline CDR1 is SGHRS and CDR2 YFSETQ. The J segment lost 0 bases and the V segment lost 0 bases, leaving 3 bases of the junction unmatched. This CDR3 is built from 16 residues. The CDR3 protein is CASSLAGQVSGNTIYF. CDR3 coding DNA: TGCGCCAGCAGCTTGGCAGGACAGGTCTCTGGAAACACCATATATTTT.

This clonotype appeared a few times. The chain couples TRBV24-1 to TRBJ1-1; 7 bases align to TRBD1. This CDR3 has 13 residues. The trim removed 7 bases at V and 5 bases at J, leaving 6 bases unmatched. Germline CDR1 reads KGHDR; CDR2 reads SFDVKD. The CDR3 nucleotides are TGTGCCACCAGAGGTGCAGGGGGAACTGAAGCTTTCTTT. Translating it yields CATRGAGGTEAFF.

This clonotype was detected only a few times. The V and J genes are TRBV6-2 or TRBV6-3 and TRBJ2-1; 7 bases map to TRBD2. Per germline, CDR1 MNHEY and CDR2 SVGEGT. CDR3 length: 13 amino acids. J gave up 8 bases and V 6 bases, and 7 bases lay outside the gene matches. CDR3 in DNA: TGTGCCAGCAGCGCAACTAGCGTCCATGAGCAGTTCTTC. Its protein is CASSATSVHEQFF.

V is TRBV4-1 and J is TRBJ2-2; D call uncertain. CDR3 size: 14 residues. Germline V CDR1 and CDR2: MGHRA, YSYEKL. The V end lost 4 bases, the J end lost 4 bases, and 10 bases lay between the germline ends. CDR3 protein: CASSPRSLTGELFF. Here the CDR3 DNA reads TGCGCCAGCAGCCCTCGATCCCTCACCGGGGAGCTGTTTTTT.

In its sample, this clonotype was seen many times. This chain links TRBV7-2 with TRBJ1-5; a weak D match, TRBD1 (5 bases). Germline V gene lookup returns CDR1 SGHTA and CDR2 FQGNSA. This CDR3 comprises 12 residues. V dropped 3 bases and J dropped 11 bases, with 11 bases sitting between them. The CDR3 bases are TGTGCCAGCAGCTTGCAGGGTTTTGCCCAGCATTTT. Its protein product is CASSLQGFAQHF.

The chain combines TRBV12-3 or TRBV12-4 with TRBJ1-1; D may be TRBD1 (5 bases). The CDR3 loop spans 12 amino acids. Trimming took off 3 bases at V and 10 bases at J, with 12 bases between the two ends. The CDR3 region is CASSLGPFGAFF. Here the CDR3 DNA reads TGTGCCAGCAGTTTGGGACCTTTCGGAGCTTTCTTT.

This sequence joins TRBV28 and TRBJ2-5; D might be TRBD2 (6 bases). Germline loops: CDR1 MDHEN, CDR2 SYDVKM. This CDR3 has 13 residues. Trimming pared 7 bases from V and 5 bases from J, leaving 14 bases between. This CDR3 reads CASTLTGVETQYF. CDR3 coding DNA: TGTGCCAGCACCCTCACGGGGGTGGAGACCCAGTACTTC. Full variable domain (outside the CDR3, taken from reference TRBV28 and TRBJ2-5): DVKVTQSSRYLVKRTGEKVFLECVQDMDHENMFWYRQDPGLGLRLIYFSYDVKMKEKGDIPEGYSVSREKKERFSLILESASTNQTSMYLCASTLTGVETQYFGPGTRLLVL.

Only a few counts were recorded for this clonotype. CDR3 nucleotide sequence: TGTGCCAGCAGTTTAGGAGTCGGCCGTGAGCAGTTCTTC. Translated, it gives CASSLGVGREQFF. J is TRBJ2-1 and V is TRBV12-3 or TRBV12-4; D gene ambiguous. The CDR3 has 13 residues. V gave up 1 base and J gave up 9 bases, with 10 bases separating them.

The chain joins TRBV5-1 to TRBJ2-1; D tentatively fits TRBD1 or TRBD2 (5 bases each). Germline V gene sequence: CDR1 SGHRS, CDR2 YFSETQ. Trimming stripped 4 bases from V and 0 bases from J, with 11 bases between. This CDR3 is 15 amino acids long. The CDR3 sequence: CASSAAGTSYNEQFF. CDR3 coding DNA: TGCGCCAGCAGCGCAGCCGGGACCTCCTACAATGAGCAGTTCTTC.

This clonotype was observed a few times. The V and J genes are TRBV7-2 and TRBJ2-1, with D maybe TRBD1 (6 bases). V was clipped by 3 bases and J by 5 bases, with 8 bases between them. The CDR3 loop spans 13 amino acids. Looked up from germline, CDR1 is SGHTA and CDR2 is FQGNSA. The CDR3 is CASSFGQNNEQFF. The CDR3 region has the DNA TGTGCCAGCAGCTTCGGACAGAACAATGAGCAGTTCTTC.

This clonotype was picked up many times. The chain has TRBV5-1 and TRBJ1-2; D is uncertain. Germline lookup yields CDR1 SGHRS and CDR2 YFSETQ. Trimming stripped 4 bases from V and 2 bases from J, with 12 bases between. This CDR3 is built from 14 residues. The DNA of the CDR3 is TGCGCCAGCAGCCTGTGGACGGAGAACTATGGCTACACCTTC. It codes for CASSLWTENYGYTF.

The V call is TRBV4-3, the J call TRBJ1-6, with D perhaps TRBD1 (5 bases). The ends were cut back, 4 bases at V and 13 bases at J, with 23 bases in the middle. This CDR3 contains 16 residues. Germline-derived CDR1 and CDR2 are LGHNA and YSLEER. In DNA, the CDR3 is TGCGCCAGCAGCCGTCGCCGGGACCGAATATATAGTCCCCTCCACTTT. This translates into CASSRRRDRIYSPLHF.

This clonotype came up a few times. The chain carries TRBV5-1 and TRBJ1-1; TRBD1 matches at 12 bases. The CDR3 totals 17 residues. V shed 3 bases and J 4 bases; nucleotides not matched to a gene: 10. Germline loops: CDR1 SGHRS, CDR2 YFSETQ. The CDR3 DNA reads TGCGCCAGCAGCTCCCTGGGACAGGGGGCGTCTGGCACTGAAGCTTTCTTT. Translating gives CASSSLGQGASGTEAFF.

The V gene is TRBV7-9, the J gene TRBJ1-1, with a tentative D call TRBD1 (5 bases). Germline V gene sequence: CDR1 SEHNR, CDR2 FQNEAQ (reference sequence). V gave up 5 bases and J gave up 1 base, with 11 bases separating them. The CDR3 has 14 residues. CDR3 region: CASSGGTGNTEAFF. The CDR3 DNA follows: TGTGCCAGCAGCGGGGGAACAGGGAACACTGAAGCTTTCTTT.

CDR3: CASSRYQLDIQYF. In DNA form, the CDR3 reads TGTGCCAGCAGCCGCTACCAGCTAGACATTCAGTACTTC. The J gene is TRBJ2-4, the V gene TRBV11-2; D is unclear. Germline CDR1 is SGHAT and CDR2 is FQNNGV. Trimming stripped 5 bases from V and 8 bases from J, with 13 bases between. CDR3 length: 13 amino acids.